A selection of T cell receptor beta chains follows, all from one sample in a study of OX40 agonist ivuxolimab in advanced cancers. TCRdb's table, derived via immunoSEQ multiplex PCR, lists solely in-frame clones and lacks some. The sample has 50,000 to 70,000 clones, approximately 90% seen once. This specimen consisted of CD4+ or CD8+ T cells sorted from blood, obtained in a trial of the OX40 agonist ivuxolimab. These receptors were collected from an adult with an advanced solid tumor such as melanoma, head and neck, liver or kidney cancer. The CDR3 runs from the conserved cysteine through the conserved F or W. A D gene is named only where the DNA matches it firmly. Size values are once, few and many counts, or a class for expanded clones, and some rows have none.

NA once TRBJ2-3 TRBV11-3 CASSLGGADTQYF TGTGCCAGCAGCTTAGGAGGGGCAGATACGCAGTATTTT
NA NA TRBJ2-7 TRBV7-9 CASSFGPPNHEQYF TGTGCCAGCAGCTTCGGGCCGCCCAACCACGAGCAGTACTTC
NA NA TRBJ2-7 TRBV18 CASSPQDNQAYEQYF TGTGCCAGCTCACCCCAGGACAATCAGGCCTACGAGCAGTACTTC
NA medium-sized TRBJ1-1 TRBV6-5 CASRGGTTEAFF TGTGCCAGCAGAGGGGGTACCACTGAAGCTTTCTTT
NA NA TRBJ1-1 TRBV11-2 CASSLPGQGRGTEAFF TGTGCCAGCAGCTTACCCGGCCAGGGAAGAGGGACTGAAGCTTTCTTT
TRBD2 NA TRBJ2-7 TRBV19 CASSPAGLAGGISYEQYF TGTGCCAGTAGTCCCGCGGGGCTAGCGGGAGGCATCTCCTACGAGCAGTACTTC
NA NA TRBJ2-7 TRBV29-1 CSVGGGIHYEQYF TGCAGCGTGGGTGGGGGGATCCACTACGAGCAGTACTTC
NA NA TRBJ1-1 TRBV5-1 CASSFQPDMNTEAFF TGCGCCAGCAGCTTTCAACCGGACATGAACACTGAAGCTTTCTTT
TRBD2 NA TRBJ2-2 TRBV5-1 CASSLGGTSENTGELFF TGCGCCAGCAGCTTAGGGGGGACTAGCGAGAACACCGGGGAGCTGTTTTTT
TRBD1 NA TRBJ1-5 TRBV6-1 CASSPGQDNQPQHF TGTGCCAGCAGTCCGGGACAGGACAATCAGCCCCAGCATTTT
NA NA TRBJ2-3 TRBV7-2 CASSLAGWITDTQYF TGTGCCAGCAGCCTCGCGGGGTGGATCACAGATACGCAGTATTTT
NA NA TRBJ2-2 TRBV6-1 CASSEAGTSRTGELFF TGTGCCAGCAGTGAAGCAGGGACAAGCAGGACCGGGGAGCTGTTTTTT
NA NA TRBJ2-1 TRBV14 CASSQGGAGQNEQFF TGTGCCAGCAGCCAAGGGGGAGCGGGACAAAATGAGCAGTTCTTC
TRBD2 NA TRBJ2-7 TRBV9 CASSPRDYREYEQYF TGTGCCAGCAGCCCACGGGACTATCGGGAATACGAGCAGTACTTC
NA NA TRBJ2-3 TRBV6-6 CASSGGLEVDTQYF TGTGCCAGCAGCGGAGGGCTAGAAGTAGATACGCAGTATTTT
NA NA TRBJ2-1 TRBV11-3 CASSRGAGSSYNEQFF TGTGCCAGCAGCCGGGGGGCGGGGAGCTCCTACAATGAGCAGTTCTTC
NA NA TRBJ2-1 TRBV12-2 CASRLDSALEQRGTSYNEQFF TGTGCAAGTCGCTTAGATTCAGCCCTCGAGCAGCGGGGGACCTCCTACAATGAGCAGTTCTTC
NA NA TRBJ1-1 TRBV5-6 CASSRPDGEAFF TGTGCCAGCAGCCGACCGGACGGTGAAGCTTTCTTT
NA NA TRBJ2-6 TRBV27 CASSPTYLSANVLTF TGTGCCAGCAGCCCTACTTACCTTTCGGCCAACGTCCTGACTTTC
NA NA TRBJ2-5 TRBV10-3 CAISERQETQYF TGTGCCATCAGTGAGAGGCAGGAGACCCAGTACTTC
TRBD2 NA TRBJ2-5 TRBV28 CASSRAPSSGGETQYF TGTGCCAGCAGTCGGGCCCCCTCTAGCGGTGGGGAGACCCAGTACTTC
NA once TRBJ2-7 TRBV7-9 CASSLGDVWGYEQYF TGTGCCAGCAGCTTAGGGGACGTTTGGGGTTACGAGCAGTACTTC
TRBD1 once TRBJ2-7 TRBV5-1 CASSLVQGAYEQYF TGCGCCAGCAGCTTGGTTCAGGGGGCCTACGAGCAGTACTTC
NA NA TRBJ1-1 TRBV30 CAWIRLTTNTEAFF TGTGCCTGGATTCGGCTCACAACGAACACTGAAGCTTTCTTT
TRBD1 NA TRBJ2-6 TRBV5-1 CASSATGTGSGANVLTF TGCGCCAGCAGCGCTACCGGGACAGGGTCTGGGGCCAACGTCCTGACTTTC
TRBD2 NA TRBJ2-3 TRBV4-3 CASSQEWGASTSGSTDTQYF TGCGCCAGCAGCCAAGAATGGGGGGCGTCGACTAGCGGGAGCACAGATACGCAGTATTTT
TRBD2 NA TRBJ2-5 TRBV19 CATKGLEGQETQYF TGTGCCACTAAGGGACTAGAGGGCCAAGAGACCCAGTACTTC
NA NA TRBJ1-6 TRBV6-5 CASSYSTGVLHF TGTGCCAGCAGTTACTCGACGGGGGTCCTCCACTTT
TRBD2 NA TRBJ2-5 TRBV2 CASSGTSGMMETQYF TGTGCCAGCAGTGGGACTAGCGGAATGATGGAGACCCAGTACTTC
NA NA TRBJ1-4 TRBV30 CAWGIQGGEKLFF TGTGCCTGGGGGATACAGGGAGGGGAAAAACTGTTTTTT
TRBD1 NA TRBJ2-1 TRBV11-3 CASSPSTGRNEQFF TGTGCCAGCAGCCCTTCGACAGGGCGGAATGAGCAGTTCTTC
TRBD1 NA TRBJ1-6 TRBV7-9 CASSSGTGDLTLHF TGTGCCAGCAGCTCCGGGACAGGGGACCTCACCCTCCACTTT
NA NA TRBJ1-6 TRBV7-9 CASSLGQGPPLHF TGTGCCAGCAGCTTAGGTCAGGGCCCACCCCTCCACTTT
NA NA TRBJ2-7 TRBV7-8 CASSLVRGPYEQYF TGTGCCAGCAGCTTAGTCCGGGGGCCCTACGAGCAGTACTTC
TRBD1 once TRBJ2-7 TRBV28 CASSPPGTGLYEQYF TGTGCCAGCAGCCCCCCCGGGACAGGGCTCTACGAGCAGTACTTC
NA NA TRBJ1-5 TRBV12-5 CASGTDSYSNQPQHF TGTGCTAGTGGTACAGACAGCTATAGCAATCAGCCCCAGCATTTT
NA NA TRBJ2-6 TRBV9 CASSVGGSGANVLTF TGTGCCAGCAGCGTAGGGGGCTCTGGGGCCAACGTCCTGACTTTC
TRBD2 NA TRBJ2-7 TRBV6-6 CASSYASGRAYYEQYF TGTGCCAGCAGTTACGCTAGCGGGAGGGCGTACTACGAGCAGTACTTC
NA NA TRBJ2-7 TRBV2 CASKLGQVYEQYF TGTGCCAGCAAATTGGGGCAGGTGTACGAGCAGTACTTC
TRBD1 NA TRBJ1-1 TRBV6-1 CASRPGQGANTEAFF TGTGCCAGCAGGCCGGGACAGGGGGCGAACACTGAAGCTTTCTTT
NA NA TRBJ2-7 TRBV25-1 CASSEGRPSYEQYF TGTGCCAGCAGTGAAGGGCGTCCATCCTACGAGCAGTACTTC
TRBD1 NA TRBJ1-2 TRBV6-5 CASRENGQGFGYTF TGTGCCAGCAGGGAGAACGGACAGGGTTTTGGCTACACCTTC